This paragraph covers one T cell receptor beta chain sequence. This entry is derived from a study of blood T cell repertoires in COVID-19. Study as a whole: COVID-19 samples collected from the United States, Italy and Spain covered acute and convalescent phases. Sources were T cells, B-cell-depleted T cells, or PBMCs; the material itself was cDNA or gDNA.

It was during active infection that Seattle patients were enrolled and then longitudinally followed. The CDR3 runs 13 residues. In germline, CDR1 is SGHDT, CDR2 YYEEEE. J gave up 5 bases and V 4 bases, and 5 bases lay outside the gene matches. Source study methods: It was from reference gene primer amplification that nucleated cell counts were estimated. Libraries were prepared by immunoSEQ multiplex PCR; TCRdb keeps only in-frame clonotypes and omits some of them. The DNA was the basis for D and trimming; V, J and clone size are from that table. The table has about half a million clones, 89% seen once.

The sample was peripheral blood. The receptor was derived from a man between 18 and 29 years old with COVID-19, enrolled during active disease. V and J are TRBV5-6 and TRBJ2-7, with 8 bases identical to TRBD1. CDR3 sequence (DNA): TGTGCCAGCAGCCCCGGGACAGGTAACGAGCAGTACTTC. It yields the protein CASSPGTGNEQYF.